The rows below give T cell receptor beta chains drawn from one sample of a study of T cell responses to AZD1222 COVID-19 vaccine. Sequencing was performed with immunoSEQ multiplex PCR; in TCRdb, only in-frame clones are kept and a portion is missing. The sample lists approximately 120,000 clones, over 75% seen once, with around 5% in the top ten. The sequencing used peripheral blood, collected 28 days after the second AZD1222 dose. These receptors were obtained from an adult who received the AZD1222 COVID-19 vaccine. Each CDR3 is given with its conserved first and last residue. D genes are given only for firm matches. Clone size is given for some rows only: seen once, a few or many times, or a class if the clone is expanded.

d_gene: -
j_gene: TRBJ1-1
abundance: -
v_gene: TRBV7-2
CDR3nt: TGTGCCAGCAGCTCCCTTGACGGGAACACTGAAGCTTTCTTT
CDR3aa: CASSSLDGNTEAFF

d_gene: -
j_gene: TRBJ2-2
abundance: -
v_gene: TRBV29-1
CDR3nt: TGCAGCGCCTGCCCGCCCGCCGGGGAGCTGTTTTTT
CDR3aa: CSACPPAGELFF

d_gene: TRBD2
j_gene: TRBJ2-7
abundance: -
v_gene: TRBV28
CDR3nt: TGTGCCAGCACCTCCCCCACTAGCGGGAGTGTCGACGAGCAGTACTTC
CDR3aa: CASTSPTSGSVDEQYF

d_gene: TRBD1
j_gene: TRBJ1-6
abundance: -
v_gene: TRBV7-2
CDR3nt: TGTGCCAGCAGCTCGTACAGGGGGAGCTCCTATAATTCACCCCTCCACTTT
CDR3aa: CASSSYRGSSYNSPLHF

d_gene: -
j_gene: TRBJ1-4
abundance: -
v_gene: TRBV7-9
CDR3nt: TGTGCCAGCAACAGGGATCAGGGAACGGAAAAACTGTTTTTT
CDR3aa: CASNRDQGTEKLFF

d_gene: TRBD1
j_gene: TRBJ1-1
abundance: -
v_gene: TRBV3-1/TRBV3-2
CDR3nt: TGTGCCAGCAGCCAAGGTCAACAGGGGGTTGCCACTGAAGCTTTCTTT
CDR3aa: CASSQGQQGVATEAFF

d_gene: -
j_gene: TRBJ1-2
abundance: -
v_gene: TRBV11-2
CDR3nt: TGTGCCAGCAGCCCGACTATTGTAGGTAGCTATGGCTACACCTTC
CDR3aa: CASSPTIVGSYGYTF

d_gene: TRBD1
j_gene: TRBJ1-3
abundance: -
v_gene: TRBV5-1
CDR3nt: TGCGCCAGCAGCCTGCCTACAGGGGACCCTGGCAACACCATATATTTT
CDR3aa: CASSLPTGDPGNTIYF

d_gene: TRBD1
j_gene: TRBJ1-2
abundance: -
v_gene: TRBV3-1/TRBV3-2
CDR3nt: TGTGCCAGCAGCGCGGGACAGGGGAAGGACTATGGCTACACCTTC
CDR3aa: CASSAGQGKDYGYTF

d_gene: -
j_gene: TRBJ1-2
abundance: few
v_gene: TRBV5-6
CDR3nt: TGTGCCAGCAGCTTACGGGATGGCTACACCTTC
CDR3aa: CASSLRDGYTF

d_gene: TRBD1
j_gene: TRBJ1-6
abundance: -
v_gene: TRBV4-2
CDR3nt: TGTGCCAGCAGCCAAGAAGTGGGAGGGGGCCGTGAATCGCCCCTCCACTTT
CDR3aa: CASSQEVGGGRESPLHF

d_gene: -
j_gene: TRBJ1-1
abundance: -
v_gene: TRBV10-2
CDR3nt: TGCGCCAGCAGTGAGTACACGGGTGGAACTGAAGCTTTCTTT
CDR3aa: CASSEYTGGTEAFF

d_gene: -
j_gene: TRBJ2-1
abundance: few
v_gene: TRBV9
CDR3nt: TGTGCCAGCTGCGGCCCCGTAGAGTTCAATGAGCAGTTCTTC
CDR3aa: CASCGPVEFNEQFF

d_gene: -
j_gene: TRBJ1-5
abundance: -
v_gene: TRBV28
CDR3nt: TGTGCCAGCAGTGAGCCTGGACGGAGGAATAGCAATCAGCCCCAGCATTTT
CDR3aa: CASSEPGRRNSNQPQHF

d_gene: TRBD1
j_gene: TRBJ1-1
abundance: -
v_gene: TRBV10-3
CDR3nt: TGTGCCGCCACTGAGGACAGGGAGGCCACTGAAGCTTTCTTT
CDR3aa: CAATEDREATEAFF

d_gene: -
j_gene: TRBJ1-6
abundance: -
v_gene: TRBV19
CDR3nt: TGTGCCAGTAGTATAGATGGGACGTTCGGTAATTCACCCCTCCACTTT
CDR3aa: CASSIDGTFGNSPLHF